This T cell receptor beta chain came from a study of OX40 agonist ivuxolimab in advanced cancers. Study-level information: Patients were 82.7% male with ages roughly 23 to 79, mean 60.

This clone was recorded only once. Its antigen is currently unknown. Study-level results: Doses of 0.1 to 3.0 mg/kg were accompanied by clonal expansion of CD4+ and CD8+ blood T cells by week 6.

Germline-derived CDR1 and CDR2 are LGHNA and YSLEER. The CDR3 consists of 15 residues. The germline V and J ends were trimmed by 0 bases and 0 bases, with 8 bases remaining between them. TCRdb's copy holds only in-frame clones and misses some; the assay was immunoSEQ multiplex PCR. The sample includes approximately 71,000 clones, just under 95% of them seen just once. This TCR came from an adult with an advanced solid tumor such as melanoma, head and neck, liver or kidney cancer. The chain uses TRBV4-3 and TRBJ1-2, with D unresolved. Sequencing was performed on CD4+ or CD8+ T cells sorted from blood, taken in a trial of the OX40 agonist ivuxolimab. The CDR3 reads CASSQEKTANYGYTF. The CDR3 DNA reads as TGCGCCAGCAGCCAAGAGAAAACAGCTAACTATGGCTACACCTTC.